This TCR beta chain was sequenced for a study of blood T cell repertoires in COVID-19. Adults between roughly 18 and 100 years of age took part from fewer than 30 US areas. Categorization into cohorts depended on clinical history that participants reported. The recovered donors of Cohort 3 showed two negative PCRs, clearance, or symptom resolution. Some clones are missing from TCRdb's copy, which holds only in-frame ones; the method was immunoSEQ multiplex PCR. The sample shows about 46,000 clones, about 85% of them seen only once. Sequencing was done on a sample of PBMCs or T cells enriched from blood (not recorded which). This TCR came from a woman in her forties or fifties who had recovered from COVID-19.

The CDR3 DNA follows: TGTGCCAGCAGTCAAAGGACAGGTAGGAATGAGCAGTTCTTC. It is translated as CASSQRTGRNEQFF. The chain has TRBV27 and TRBJ2-1; TRBD1 aligns across 7 bases. V lost 5 bases to trimming and J lost 7 bases; unmatched junction nucleotides: 8. The CDR3 totals 14 residues. Per germline, CDR1 MNHEY and CDR2 SMNVEV (reference sequence).